This TCR beta chain was captured by sequencing in a study of T cell changes during pregnancy in multiple sclerosis. V gave up 3 bases and J gave up 3 bases; unmatched junction bases: 0. The germline V gene encodes CDR1 MRHNA and CDR2 SNTAGT. The CDR3 runs to 15 residues. The assay was immunoSEQ multiplex PCR, and TCRdb's table has in-frame clones only and misses some. The table includes around 28,000 clones, approximately 90% detected once. The TCR comes from a female donor with multiple sclerosis, enrolled in a pregnancy study. Specimen: CD8+ T cells from peripheral blood mononuclear cells, collected in the second trimester of pregnancy. The chain employs TRBV6-4 and TRBJ2-1; 12 bases map to TRBD2. CDR3 amino acids: CASSETSGSYNEQFF. CDR3 DNA: TGTGCCAGCAGTGAGACTAGCGGGAGCTACAATGAGCAGTTCTTC.